This record covers a single T cell receptor beta chain. This specimen belongs to a study of T cell repertoires in cytomegalovirus infection. Study in general: Both CMV infection and a matching HLA type were indicated by public TCR beta signatures.

TCRdb re-derived calls from the reads in MiXCR, one entry per CDR3 protein. The sample holds 150,000 to 200,000 distinct CDR3 sequences, 13% to 15% seen once. The clonotype was recovered from a human donor in good health (CMV status not recorded). Some clones in this sample may be carry-over from other donors' samples. Source material: PBMCs.

The CDR3 nucleotides read TGCGCCAGCAGCTACTTTCCGGACAGGGGCAATCAGCCCCAGCATTTT. Its translation is CASSYFPDRGNQPQHF. The chain joins TRBV5-1 to TRBJ1-5; 8 nucleotides match TRBD1. The junction had 7 bases not matched to a gene; V was cut back by 3 bases and J by 2 bases. The CDR3 has 16 residues. CDR1 and CDR2 from the germline V gene are SGHRS and YFSETQ. The variable domain in full, completed from reference TRBV5-1 and TRBJ1-5, reads KAGVTQTPRYLIKTRGQQVTLSCSPISGHRSVSWYQQTPGQGLQFLFEYFSETQRNKGNFPGRFSGRQFSNSRSEMNVSTLELGDSALYLCASSYFPDRGNQPQHFGDGTRLSIL.